The 11 T cell receptor beta chains in this list originate from one sample, sequenced in a study of OX40 agonist ivuxolimab in advanced cancers. Library creation used the immunoSEQ multiplex PCR assay. Entries here come from immuneACCESS through TCRdb and include only in-frame sequences with V and J called. Some clones fail to appear in such tables; in the studies checked, an unresolved V gene covers under half of the shortfall, and the cause of the remainder is unknown. For this sample there are roughly 100,000 clones; 95% to 97% appear just once. The ten largest clones capture 2% to 2.5% of the sample. The material sequenced was CD4+ or CD8+ T cells sorted from blood, taken in a trial of the OX40 agonist ivuxolimab. Source of these receptors: an adult with an advanced solid tumor such as melanoma, head and neck, liver or kidney cancer.

A remark on this clone: This specimen includes other DNA sequences encoding the same CDR3. This sequence joins TRBV9 and TRBJ1-2; D not certain. The CDR3 has 13 residues. The germline V gene has CDR1 SGDLS and CDR2 YYNGEE. V lost 4 bases to trimming and J lost 8 bases, with 15 bases between them. The CDR3 loop reads CASSRTPQKGYTF. The CDR3 bases are TGTGCCAGCAGCCGTACACCGCAAAAGGGCTACACCTTC.

J is TRBJ2-7 and V is TRBV18; D uncertain. The CDR3 covers 12 residues. Germline V CDR1 and CDR2: KGHSH, LQKENI. Trimming removed 2 bases from V and 3 bases from J, with 5 bases in between. In DNA form, the CDR3 reads TGTGCCAGCTCACCAGTCCACTACGAGCAGTACTTC. This encodes CASSPVHYEQYF. Drawing the rest from reference TRBV18 and TRBJ2-7, the complete variable domain is NAGVMQNPRHLVRRRGQEARLRCSPMKGHSHVYWYRQLPEEGLKFMVYLQKENIIDESGMPKERFSAEFPKEGPSILRIQQVVRGDSAAYFCASSPVHYEQYFGPGTRLTVT.

V and J are TRBV11-2 and TRBJ1-5, with a weak D call TRBD1 (5 bases). V lost 2 bases and J lost 4, with 12 bases in between. This CDR3 spans 15 amino acids. Looked up from germline, CDR1 is SGHAT and CDR2 is FQNNGV. The CDR3 DNA reads TGTGCCAGCAGCTTATACCCAGGGACGAATCAGCCCCAGCATTTT. As protein: CASSLYPGTNQPQHF. The full variable domain, its missing parts supplied by reference TRBV11-2 and TRBJ1-5, is EAGVAQSPRYKIIEKRQSVAFWCNPISGHATLYWYQQILGQGPKLLIQFQNNGVVDDSQLPKDRFSAERLKGVDSTLKIQPAKLEDSAVYLCASSLYPGTNQPQHFGDGTRLSIL.

The rearrangement joins TRBV7-9 to TRBJ2-7, with D unclear. V lost 4 bases and J lost 1, with 8 bases in between. From germline, CDR1 is SEHNR and CDR2 FQNEAQ (reference sequence). The CDR3 is made up of 13 amino acids. The DNA for the CDR3 is TGTGCCAGCAGCTCTAGTGGATCCTACGAGCAGTACTTC. As protein: CASSSSGSYEQYF. The full variable domain, completed using reference TRBV7-9 and TRBJ2-7, is DTGVSQNPRHKITKRGQNVTFRCDPISEHNRLYWYRQTLGQGPEFLTYFQNEAQLEKSRLLSDRFSAERPKGSFSTLEIQRTEQGDSAMYLCASSSSGSYEQYFGPGTRLTVT.

V usage is TRBV13 and J usage is TRBJ1-5; 10 positions agree with TRBD1. After removal of 4 bases from V and 4 bases from J, the junction contained 4 bases not matched to a gene. The CDR3 extends over 15 amino acids. In germline, CDR1 is PRHDT, CDR2 FYEKMQ (reference sequence). The CDR3 DNA is TGTGCCAGCAGCTCCGGGACAGGGGATAATCAGCCCCAGCATTTT. Protein: CASSSGTGDNQPQHF.

This chain links TRBV10-3 with TRBJ2-7, with D maybe TRBD2 (5 bases). Germline CDR1 ENHRY, CDR2 SYGVKD. The V end was cut by 4 bases, the J end by 3 bases, with 16 bases between. This CDR3 comprises 15 residues. The CDR3 reads CAISGPPNGLYEQYF. The CDR3 DNA reads TGTGCCATCAGTGGACCCCCTAACGGACTCTACGAGCAGTACTTC.

The J gene is TRBJ2-7, the V gene TRBV9; D remains ambiguous. The germline gives CDR1 SGDLS, CDR2 YYNGEE. V lost 0 bases, J lost 0 bases, and 7 bases lay in between. The CDR3 extends over 14 amino acids. CDR3 nucleotides: TGTGCCAGCAGCGTAGGGGCCGACTCCTACGAGCAGTACTTC. This encodes CASSVGADSYEQYF.

This chain links TRBV5-1 with TRBJ2-7, with 7 nucleotides matching TRBD2. The CDR3 totals 11 residues. Germline V gene data show CDR1 as SGHRS and CDR2 as YFSETQ. V lost 6 bases to trimming and J lost 7 bases; unmatched junction nucleotides: 4. The CDR3: CASTLGGEQYF. In DNA, the CDR3 is TGCGCCAGCACTCTGGGGGGGGAGCAGTACTTC.

The CDR3 spells CASSLWSGWLEQYF. In DNA, the CDR3 is TGTGCCAGCAGCTTGTGGTCAGGATGGCTCGAGCAGTACTTC. This chain links TRBV5-6 with TRBJ2-7; no clear D. The length of the CDR3 is 14 residues. Per the germline V gene, CDR1 is SGHDT and CDR2 is YYEEEE. V was pared by 1 base and J by 6 bases, with 14 bases between. The complete variable domain, with remaining parts taken from reference TRBV5-6 and TRBJ2-7, reads DAGVTQSPTHLIKTRGQQVTLRCSPKSGHDTVSWYQQALGQGPQFIFQYYEEEERQRGNFPDRFSGHQFPNYSSELNVNALLLGDSALYLCASSLWSGWLEQYFGPGTRLTVT.

V gene TRBV5-4 combines with J gene TRBJ2-7, with 7 nucleotides matching TRBD1. The CDR3 has 14 amino acids. Germline CDR1 SGHNT, CDR2 YYREEE (reference sequence). V shed 5 bases and J 2 bases; nucleotides not matched to a gene: 7. The CDR3 nucleotides are TGTGCCAGCAGGAGGGGGCCTGAGACCTACGAGCAGTACTTC. Its protein product is CASRRGPETYEQYF. Full variable domain (outside the CDR3, taken from reference TRBV5-4 and TRBJ2-7): ETGVTQSPTHLIKTRGQQVTLRCSSQSGHNTVSWYQQALGQGPQFIFQYYREEENGRGNFPPRFSGLQFPNYSSELNVNALELDDSALYLCASRRGPETYEQYFGPGTRLTVT.

The genes are TRBV6-1 and TRBJ1-6; D perhaps matches TRBD1 (6 bases). Trimming removed 3 bases from V and 16 bases from J, with 10 bases in between. CDR1 is MNHNS, CDR2 SASEGT, per germline. The CDR3 extends over 11 amino acids. The CDR3 DNA reads as TGTGCCAGCAGTGAGGGACACTATCTCCACTTT. Protein product: CASSEGHYLHF.